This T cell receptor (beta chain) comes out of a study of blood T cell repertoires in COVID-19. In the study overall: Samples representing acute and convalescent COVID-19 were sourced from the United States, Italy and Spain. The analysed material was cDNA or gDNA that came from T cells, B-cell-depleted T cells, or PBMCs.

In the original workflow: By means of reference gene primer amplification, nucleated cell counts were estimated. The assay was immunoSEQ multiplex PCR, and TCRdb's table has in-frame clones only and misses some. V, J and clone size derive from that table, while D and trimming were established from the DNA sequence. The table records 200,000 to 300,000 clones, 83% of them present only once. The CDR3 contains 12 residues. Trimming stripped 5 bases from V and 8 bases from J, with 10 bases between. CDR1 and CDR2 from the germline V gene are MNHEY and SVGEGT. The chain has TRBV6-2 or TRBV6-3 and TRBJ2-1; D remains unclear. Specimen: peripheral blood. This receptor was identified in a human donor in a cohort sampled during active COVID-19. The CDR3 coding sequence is TGTGCCAGCAGTGTAGTAGCTCATGAGCAGTTCTTC. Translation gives CASSVVAHEQFF.